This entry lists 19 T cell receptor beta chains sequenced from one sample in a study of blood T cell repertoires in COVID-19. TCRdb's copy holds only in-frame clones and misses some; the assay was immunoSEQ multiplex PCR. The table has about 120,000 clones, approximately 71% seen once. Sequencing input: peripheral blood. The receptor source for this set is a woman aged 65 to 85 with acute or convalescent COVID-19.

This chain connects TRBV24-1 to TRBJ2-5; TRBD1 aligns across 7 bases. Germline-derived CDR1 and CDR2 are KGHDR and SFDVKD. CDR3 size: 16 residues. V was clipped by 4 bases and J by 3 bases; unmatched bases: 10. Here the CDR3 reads CATSDPTATGKETQYF. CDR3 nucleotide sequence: TGTGCCACCAGTGACCCGACCGCGACAGGGAAAGAGACCCAGTACTTC.

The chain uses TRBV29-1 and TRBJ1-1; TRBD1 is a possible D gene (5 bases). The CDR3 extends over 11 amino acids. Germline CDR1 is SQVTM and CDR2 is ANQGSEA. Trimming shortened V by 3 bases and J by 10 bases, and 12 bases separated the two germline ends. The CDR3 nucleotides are TGCAGCGTTGAGATGGGGCTTTCAGCTTTCTTT. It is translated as CSVEMGLSAFF.

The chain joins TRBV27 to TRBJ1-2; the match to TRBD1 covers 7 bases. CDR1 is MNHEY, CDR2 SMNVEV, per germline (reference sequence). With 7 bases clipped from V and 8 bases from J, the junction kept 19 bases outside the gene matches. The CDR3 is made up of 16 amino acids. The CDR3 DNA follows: TGTGCCAGCACCACCTTACAGGGGCTTACCTCGCAGGGCTACACCTTC. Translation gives CASTTLQGLTSQGYTF.

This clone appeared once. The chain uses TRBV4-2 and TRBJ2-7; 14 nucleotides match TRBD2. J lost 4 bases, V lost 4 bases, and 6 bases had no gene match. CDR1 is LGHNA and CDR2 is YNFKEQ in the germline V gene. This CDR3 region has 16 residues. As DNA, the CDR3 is TGTGCCAGCAGCCTCGGACTAGCGGGAGGAGATTACGAGCAGTACTTC. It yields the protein CASSLGLAGGDYEQYF.

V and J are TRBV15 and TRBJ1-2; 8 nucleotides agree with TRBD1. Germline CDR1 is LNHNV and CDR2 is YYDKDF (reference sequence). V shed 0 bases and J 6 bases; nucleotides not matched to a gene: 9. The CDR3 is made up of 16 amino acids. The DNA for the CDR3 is TGTGCCACCAGCAGAGATTTAGGACAGGGAGGACATGGCTACACCTTC. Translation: CATSRDLGQGGHGYTF.

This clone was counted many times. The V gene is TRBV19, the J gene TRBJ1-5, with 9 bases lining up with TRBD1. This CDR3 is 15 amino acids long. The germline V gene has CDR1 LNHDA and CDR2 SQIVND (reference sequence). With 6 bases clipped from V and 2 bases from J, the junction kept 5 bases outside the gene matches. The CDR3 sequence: CASSKQGARNQPQHF. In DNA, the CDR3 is TGTGCCAGTAGCAAACAGGGGGCGCGCAATCAGCCCCAGCATTTT.

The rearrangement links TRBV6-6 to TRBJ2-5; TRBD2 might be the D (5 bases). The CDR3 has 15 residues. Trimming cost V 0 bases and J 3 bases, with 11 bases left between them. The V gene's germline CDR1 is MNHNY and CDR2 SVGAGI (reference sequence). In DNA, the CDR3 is TGTGCCAGCAGTTACTCGAGGGATGTGAAAGAGACCCAGTACTTC. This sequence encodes CASSYSRDVKETQYF.

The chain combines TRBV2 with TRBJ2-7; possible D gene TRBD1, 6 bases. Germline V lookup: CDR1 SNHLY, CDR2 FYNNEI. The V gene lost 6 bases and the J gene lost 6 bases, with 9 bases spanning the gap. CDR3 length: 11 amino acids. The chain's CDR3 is CASSYRVEQYF. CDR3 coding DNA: TGTGCCAGCAGCTACAGGGTCGAGCAGTACTTC.

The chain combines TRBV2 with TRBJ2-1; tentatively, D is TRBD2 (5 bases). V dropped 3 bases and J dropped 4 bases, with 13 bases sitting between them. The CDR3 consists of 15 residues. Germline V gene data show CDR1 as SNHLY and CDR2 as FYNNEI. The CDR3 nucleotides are TGTGCCAGCAGTGATCCGGGGAAGGGATACAATGAGCAGTTCTTC. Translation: CASSDPGKGYNEQFF.

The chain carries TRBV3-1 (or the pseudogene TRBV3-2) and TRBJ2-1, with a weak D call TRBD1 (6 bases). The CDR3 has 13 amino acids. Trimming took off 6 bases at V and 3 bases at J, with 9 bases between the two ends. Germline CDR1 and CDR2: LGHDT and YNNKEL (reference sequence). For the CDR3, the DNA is TGTGCCAGCAGTCTGGACAGCTACAATGAGCAGTTCTTC. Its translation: CASSLDSYNEQFF.

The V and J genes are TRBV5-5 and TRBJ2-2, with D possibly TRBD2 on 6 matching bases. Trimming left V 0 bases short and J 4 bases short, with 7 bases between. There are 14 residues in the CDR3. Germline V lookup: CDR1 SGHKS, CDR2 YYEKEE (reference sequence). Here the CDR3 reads CASSLEGLTGELFF. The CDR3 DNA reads TGTGCCAGCAGCTTGGAGGGACTCACCGGGGAGCTGTTTTTT.

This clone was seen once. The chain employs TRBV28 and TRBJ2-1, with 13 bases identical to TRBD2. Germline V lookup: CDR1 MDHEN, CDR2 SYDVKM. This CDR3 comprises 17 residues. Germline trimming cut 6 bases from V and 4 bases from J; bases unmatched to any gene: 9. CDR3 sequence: CASSLTSGRGGYNEQFF. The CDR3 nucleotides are TGTGCCAGCAGCCTTACTAGCGGGAGGGGCGGATACAATGAGCAGTTCTTC. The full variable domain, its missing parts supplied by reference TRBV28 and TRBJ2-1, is DVKVTQSSRYLVKRTGEKVFLECVQDMDHENMFWYRQDPGLGLRLIYFSYDVKMKEKGDIPEGYSVSREKKERFSLILESASTNQTSMYLCASSLTSGRGGYNEQFFGPGTRLTVL.

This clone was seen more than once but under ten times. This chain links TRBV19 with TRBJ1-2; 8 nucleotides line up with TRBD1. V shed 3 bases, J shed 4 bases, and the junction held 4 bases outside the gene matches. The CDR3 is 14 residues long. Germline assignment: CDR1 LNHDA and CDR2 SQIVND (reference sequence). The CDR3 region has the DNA TGTGCCAGTAGTATCCCAGGGGGCCGCTATGGCTACACCTTC. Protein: CASSIPGGRYGYTF.

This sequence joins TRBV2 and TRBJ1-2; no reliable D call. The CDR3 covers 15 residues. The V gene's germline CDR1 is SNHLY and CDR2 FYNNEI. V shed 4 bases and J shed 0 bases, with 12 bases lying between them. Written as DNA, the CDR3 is TGTGCCAGCAGTGGAAACATGCGGTCTAACTATGGCTACACCTTC. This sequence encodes CASSGNMRSNYGYTF.

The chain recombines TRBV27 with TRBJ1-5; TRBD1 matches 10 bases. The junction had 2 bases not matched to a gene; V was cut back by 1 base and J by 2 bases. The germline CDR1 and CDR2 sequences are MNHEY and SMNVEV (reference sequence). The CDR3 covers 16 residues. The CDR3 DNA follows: TGTGCCAGCAGTTTATTTGGGACAGGGGGCAATCAGCCCCAGCATTTT. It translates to CASSLFGTGGNQPQHF.

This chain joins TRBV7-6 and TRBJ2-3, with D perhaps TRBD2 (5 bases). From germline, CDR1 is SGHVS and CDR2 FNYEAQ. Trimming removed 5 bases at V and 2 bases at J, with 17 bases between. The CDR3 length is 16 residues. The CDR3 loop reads CASSPKSSEFTDTQYF. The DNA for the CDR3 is TGTGCCAGCAGCCCCAAGAGTAGCGAGTTCACAGATACGCAGTATTTT.

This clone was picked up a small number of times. The CDR3 DNA sequence: TGTGCCAGCACCACACAGGGGGATGTTGGTGGCTACACCTTC. Residues: CASTTQGDVGGYTF. This chain connects TRBV6-5 to TRBJ1-2; the match to TRBD1 covers 8 bases. The V gene's germline CDR1 is MNHEY and CDR2 SVGAGI. This CDR3 comprises 14 residues. The junction had 11 bases not matched to a gene; V was cut back by 7 bases and J by 7 bases.

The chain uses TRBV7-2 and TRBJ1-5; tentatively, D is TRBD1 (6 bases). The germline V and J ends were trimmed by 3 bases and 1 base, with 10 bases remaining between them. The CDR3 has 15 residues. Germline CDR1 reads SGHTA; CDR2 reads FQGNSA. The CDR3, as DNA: TGTGCCAGCAGCTTCCTAGGACAGAGCAATCAGCCCCAGCATTTT. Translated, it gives CASSFLGQSNQPQHF.

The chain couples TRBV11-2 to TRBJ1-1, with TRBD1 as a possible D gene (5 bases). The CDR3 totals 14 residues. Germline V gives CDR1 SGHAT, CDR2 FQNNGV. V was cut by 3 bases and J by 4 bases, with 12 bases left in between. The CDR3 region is CASSFGGRSTEAFF. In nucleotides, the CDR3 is TGTGCCAGCAGCTTCGGGGGACGCAGCACTGAAGCTTTCTTT.